This T cell receptor beta chain emerged from a study of beta chain features in type 1 diabetes. The overall study: Patients and healthy donors were similar in age, gender and cell yields. The study's findings and limits: Patients with Type 1 diabetes showed moderately but significantly shorter TCRB CDR3s in all four CD4+ subsets.

A word on this clone: The antigen remains unidentified.

Trimming cost V 5 bases and J 7 bases; bases outside gene matches: 15. The CDR3 is 16 amino acids. Per the germline V gene, CDR1 is SEHNR and CDR2 is FQNEAQ (reference sequence). Sequenced material consisted of expressed TCRB transcripts (all of the isolated RNA was reverse transcribed). Sequencing was performed with immunoSEQ multiplex PCR; in TCRdb, only in-frame clones are kept and a portion is missing. The repertoire holds approximately 170,000 clones, with approximately 7.8% as singletons. This receptor was identified in a woman aged 40 to 50 with type 1 diabetes. The sequenced material came from central memory CD4+ T cells from blood. This chain joins TRBV7-9 and TRBJ2-5; 8 bases fit TRBD2. CDR3 in DNA: TGTGCCAGCAGCCTAACCGGGACTAGAGGTGTAGTGACCCAGTACTTC. Its protein is CASSLTGTRGVVTQYF.